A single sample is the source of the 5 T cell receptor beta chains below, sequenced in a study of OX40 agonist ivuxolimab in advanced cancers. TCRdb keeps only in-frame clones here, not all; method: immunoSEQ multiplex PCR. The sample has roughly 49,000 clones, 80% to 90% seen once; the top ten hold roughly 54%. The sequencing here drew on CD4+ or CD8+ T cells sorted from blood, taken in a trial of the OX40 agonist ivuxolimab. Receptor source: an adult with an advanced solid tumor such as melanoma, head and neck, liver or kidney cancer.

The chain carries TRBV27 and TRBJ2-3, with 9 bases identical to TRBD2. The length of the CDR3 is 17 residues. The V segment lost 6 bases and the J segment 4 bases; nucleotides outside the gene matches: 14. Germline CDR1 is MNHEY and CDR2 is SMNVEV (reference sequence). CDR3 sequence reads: CASSPLVSGRGADTQYF. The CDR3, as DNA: TGTGCCAGCAGCCCTCTCGTTAGCGGGAGAGGGGCAGATACGCAGTATTTT.

The CDR3 loop is CASGTTDEQYF. The CDR3 nucleotides are TGCGCCAGCGGGACAACCGACGAGCAGTACTTC. The chain carries TRBV10-1 and TRBJ2-5; D possibly corresponds to TRBD1 (6 bases). The last part of the DNA fits TRBJ2-7 better; the J call may be wrong. The CDR3 extends over 11 amino acids. The germline V gene encodes CDR1 WNHNN and CDR2 SYGVQD (reference sequence).

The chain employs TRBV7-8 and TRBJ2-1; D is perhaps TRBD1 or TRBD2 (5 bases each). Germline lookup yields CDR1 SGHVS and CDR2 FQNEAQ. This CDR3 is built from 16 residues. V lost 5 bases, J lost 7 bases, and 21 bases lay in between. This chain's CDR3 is CASSLPGAGEGNEQFF. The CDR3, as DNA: TGTGCCAGCAGCCTGCCTGGGGCCGGGGAAGGGAATGAGCAGTTCTTC.

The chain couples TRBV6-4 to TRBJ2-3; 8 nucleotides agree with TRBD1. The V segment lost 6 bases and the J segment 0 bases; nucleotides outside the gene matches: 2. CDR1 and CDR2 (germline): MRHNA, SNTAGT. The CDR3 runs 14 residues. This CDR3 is CASSRTGSTDTQYF. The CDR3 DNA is TGTGCCAGCAGCAGGACAGGGAGCACAGATACGCAGTATTTT.

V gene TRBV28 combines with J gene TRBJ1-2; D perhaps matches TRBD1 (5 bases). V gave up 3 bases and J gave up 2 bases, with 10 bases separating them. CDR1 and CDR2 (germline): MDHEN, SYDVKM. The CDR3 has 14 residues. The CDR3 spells CASSLAGSNYGYTF. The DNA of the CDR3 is TGTGCCAGCAGTTTGGCAGGGTCCAACTATGGCTACACCTTC.